This T cell receptor (beta chain) was sequenced in a study of response to subunit inactivated influenza vaccine. Regarding this clonotype: Its antigen is unidentified.

Study-wide points: Authors suggested each seasonal influenza vaccination recruits few new T cells.

J lost 8 bases, V lost 3 bases, and 6 bases had no gene match. The V gene's germline CDR1 is WSHSY and CDR2 SAAADI. The CDR3 is 15 residues long. TCRdb itself ran the RT-PCR reads through MiXCR, one entry per CDR3 protein. This repertoire shows about 500,000 distinct CDR3 sequences, approximately 15% found once; its top ten account for less than 4%. This chain uses TRBV10-2 with TRBJ2-1, with 11 nucleotides matching TRBD2. The clonotype originates from a man between 50 and 69 years old who received an inactivated influenza vaccine. This sample comprised CD4+ T cells sorted from PBMCs, obtained 23 months after vaccination. The DNA for the CDR3 is TGCGCCAGCAGTGATTTAGCGGGGGGGCCAGATGAGCAGTTCTTC. Amino acid sequence: CASSDLAGGPDEQFF.